This TCR beta chain was profiled in a study of vaccination and CD4 T cells after COVID-19. As for the study in general: The cells were exposed to overlapping spike peptides originating from SARS-CoV-2, HCoV-NL63, HCoV-OC43 and HCoV-229E for stimulation.

Trimming removed 10 bases at V and 6 bases at J, with 26 bases between. Germline V lookup: CDR1 SGHTS, CDR2 YDEGEE. CDR3 length: 16 residues. Sequencing of cultured CD4+ T cell DNA used the Oncomine TCR Beta short-read assay. Genomic DNA extraction was carried out from cultured CD4+ T cells. Each CDR3 protein gets one entry after TCRdb re-called the PCR reads with MiXCR. The table shows just over 14,000 distinct CDR3 sequences, with more than 45% occurring only once. Points on this clonotype: Its target is unknown.

Documented treatment: approximately nine-day PBMC culture with coronavirus spike peptide pools or control peptides (ViraFEST assay). After expanding antigen-specific T cells with peptide pools, ViraFEST sequenced their TCRs. By negative selection, CD4+ T cells were isolated once culture had run for approximately 9 days. The sample consisted of CD4+ T cells from blood, cultured in vitro. The gene calls are TRBV5-8 and TRBJ2-1; D tentatively reads TRBD1 or TRBD2 (6 bases each). The sequence was collected from a human donor who had recovered from COVID-19. The CDR3 reads CAVKRGWGALGNEQFF. The CDR3 coding sequence is TGTGCCGTAAAGCGCGGATGGGGGGCTCTAGGCAATGAGCAGTTCTTC.